This TCR beta chain was captured by sequencing in a study of cytomegalovirus exposure and HLA in healthy donors. For the study at large: There were 350 to 400 genotyped donors. Of these, roughly 80% fell in the genetic ancestry cluster associated with self-reported Caucasian donors. General observations from the study: Apart from CMV serostatus, no immune exposure information was available.

About this clone itself: Its target is not known.

13 Jbeta primers and 60 Vbeta primers were used for the PCR. TCRdb's table, derived via immunoSEQ multiplex PCR, lists solely in-frame clones and lacks some. The sample records about 59,000 clones, around 83% being singletons. Sample: PBMCs. The clonotype was recovered from a man aged 35 to 55 in good health and CMV-seronegative.

The CDR3 is CASRVSGGTNYEQYF. The CDR3 nucleotides read TGTGCCAGCAGAGTTAGCGGGGGCACGAACTACGAGCAGTACTTC. The V call is TRBV2, the J call TRBJ2-7, with 9 bases matching TRBD2. The V and J ends lost 6 bases and 3 bases, in that order; junction bases with no gene match: 9. Germline V CDR1 and CDR2: SNHLY, FYNNEI. The CDR3 sequence is 15 residues long.